This T cell receptor beta chain stems from a study of tumor-infiltrating lymphocytes in primary liver carcinoma. Looking at the study overall: Roughly 3.5 to 8 million productive TCRbeta reads were obtained per sample, with similar numbers across tissue types.

A primer in the constant region served to generate TCR beta cDNA from 450 to 600 ng of total RNA. What produced the TCR beta libraries was three nested multiplex PCR rounds using slightly modified ARM-PCR. For approximately 11 cycles apiece, the opening two PCR rounds ran with TRBV1-TRBV30 forward primers and a C-beta reverse primer. TCRdb re-analysed the multiplex PCR reads in MiXCR, keeping a single row per CDR3 protein. Here the sample spans about 75,000 distinct CDR3 sequences, 69% being singletons. With regard to this clonotype: Its matching antigen is unknown.

Between about 20 and 30 mg of unsorted bulk tissue served as the source from which RNA and DNA were co-extracted. J gave up 4 bases and V 1 base, and 15 bases lay outside the gene matches. CDR3 length: 18 amino acids. Germline CDR1 reads MNHNS; CDR2 reads SASEGT. General study results and limits: Reduced overlap was seen in tumor-adjacent and tumor-blood pairs versus tumor region pairs.

J is TRBJ2-7 and V is TRBV6-1, with 8 positions matching TRBD1. Sequencing input: tumor-adjacent normal liver tissue. This receptor was identified in a man in his forties with primary liver carcinoma and hepatitis B virus infection. The CDR3 sequence: CASSEVPYRGVTTYEQYF. CDR3 in DNA: TGTGCCAGCAGTGAAGTCCCGTACAGGGGGGTCACAACGTACGAGCAGTACTTC.